Listed here are 2 T cell receptor beta chains from one sample, sequenced in a study of post-analysis software for immune sequencing data. Study outcomes and limitations: There were five TRBV segments more frequent in patients than controls, and TRBV5-6, TRBV5-1 and TRBV20-1 were among them.

Antigens of these TCRs are unknown. Unique molecular identifiers were carried by the TCR beta cDNA libraries. TCRdb reanalysed the PCR reads using MiXCR and keeps one entry per CDR3 protein. The sample holds about half a million distinct CDR3 sequences, roughly 34% seen once. The source material was blood. All receptors come from a girl younger than 18 with multiple sclerosis.

V and J are TRBV5-1 and TRBJ1-5, with a weak D call TRBD1 (6 bases). Per germline, CDR1 SGHRS and CDR2 YFSETQ. This CDR3 has 14 amino acids. The V and J ends lost 0 bases and 2 bases respectively, with 6 bases between them. The CDR3 loop is CASSLGGRNQPQHF. Written as DNA, the CDR3 is TGCGCCAGCAGCTTGGGGGGGCGCAATCAGCCCCAGCATTTT.

Remarks on this clonotype: Relative to the germline gene, one junction end is altered; a read error may explain this. The gene calls are TRBV7-8 and TRBJ2-7, with D uncertain. Per germline, CDR1 SGHVS and CDR2 FQNEAQ. The CDR3 loop spans 14 amino acids. As DNA, the CDR3 is TGTGCCAGTAGCCCGTACGGTGACACCTACGGGCAGTACTTC. Translation: CASSPYGDTYGQYF.